This T cell receptor beta chain was found in a study of regulatory T cells in long-lasting Graves disease. Germline loops: CDR1 SNHLY, CDR2 FYNNEI. V shed 6 bases and J 7 bases; nucleotides not matched to a gene: 9. The CDR3 has 14 amino acids. Arm-PCR of CDR3 regions and iRepertoire HTBI primers were the basis on which TCR beta libraries were built. TCRdb passed the multiplex PCR reads through MiXCR, listing each CDR3 protein once. The repertoire consists of around 250,000 distinct CDR3 sequences, with approximately 18% occurring once and the leading ten covering around 15%. Time point described: newly diagnosed GD, antithyroid drugs for less than 3 months. PBMC-extracted RNA yielded the TCR library. The same data also contributed to another study, on T cells in Graves' hyperthyroidism and ophthalmopathy. That paper notes: Patients were excluded because of uncontrolled infection, other autoimmune disease, pregnancy or lactation.

The starting material was peripheral blood mononuclear cells (PBMCs), obtained at new diagnosis, from a patient treated with antithyroid drugs. The clonotype originates from a woman under 40 with Graves disease. The genes are TRBV2 and TRBJ2-7; TRBD1 matches at 10 bases. The CDR3 DNA follows: TGTGCCAGCAGACTGAGACAGGGGGCCGGGGAGCAGTACTTC. Its translation is CASRLRQGAGEQYF.